The 15 T cell receptor beta chains presented below share a single source sample, sequenced in a study of T-cell reconstitution after alpha-beta-depleted transplantation in children. TCRbeta library construction was performed incorporating unique molecular identifiers. Each CDR3 protein is one row after TCRdb ran MiXCR on the PCR reads. The sample lists about 200,000 distinct CDR3 sequences, under 8.5% occurring once. The specimen was PBMCs, mostly from graft donor cells, collected 360 days after TCRalphabeta/CD19-depleted stem cell transplant. The receptors were gathered from a male patient between 2 and 10 years old who had a stem cell transplant for acute myeloid leukemia, so the T cells may come from the graft donor.

The chain joins TRBV13 to TRBJ2-1, with 8 bases that match TRBD1. The germline V gene encodes CDR1 PRHDT and CDR2 FYEKMQ (reference sequence). V lost 5 bases to trimming and J lost 5 bases; unmatched junction nucleotides: 5. The CDR3 runs to 14 residues. In DNA, the CDR3 is TGTGCCAGCAGCCCCTACAGGGGGAACAATGAGCAGTTCTTC. It is translated as CASSPYRGNNEQFF.

In its sample, this clonotype was seen many times. The chain combines TRBV20-1 with TRBJ2-3; 9 bases agree with TRBD2. Trimming cost V 3 bases and J 10 bases; bases outside gene matches: 8. In germline, CDR1 is DFQATT, CDR2 SNEGSKA (reference sequence). The CDR3 is 13 amino acids. The CDR3 DNA is TGCAGTGCTAGGGGGACTAGCTCCCAGCCGCAGTATTTT. Translating it yields CSARGTSSQPQYF.

The sample holds many counts of this clonotype. The rearrangement links TRBV20-1 to TRBJ2-1; TRBD1 might be the D (6 bases). The CDR3 is made up of 13 amino acids. Trimming removed 5 bases at V and 3 bases at J, with 11 bases between. Germline assignment: CDR1 DFQATT and CDR2 SNEGSKA (reference sequence). CDR3 bases: TGCAGTGCTGTCGGACAGCGCTACAATGAGCAGTTCTTC. Its protein product is CSAVGQRYNEQFF.

This clonotype showed up many times. This rearrangement joins TRBV20-1 to TRBJ2-1; the match to TRBD1 covers 9 bases. The CDR3 sequence is 16 residues long. V lost 3 bases to trimming and J lost 3 bases; unmatched junction nucleotides: 9. Germline V gene data show CDR1 as DFQATT and CDR2 as SNEGSKA (reference sequence). In DNA form, the CDR3 reads TGCAGTGCTAGCTACCCCCGGACAGGGGACTACAATGAGCAGTTCTTC. Translated: CSASYPRTGDYNEQFF.

This clonotype showed up many times. The rearrangement uses TRBV20-1 and TRBJ1-5; D may be TRBD1 (5 bases). Between the trimmed V and J ends, which lost 3 bases and 4 bases, there was a span of 10 bases. CDR3 length: 13 residues. The germline gives CDR1 DFQATT, CDR2 SNEGSKA (reference sequence). The DNA for the CDR3 is TGCAGTGCTAGGCGACAGCTAAATCAGCCCCAGCATTTT. Protein product: CSARRQLNQPQHF.

CDR3 region: CASSSQAFSYNSPLHF. The CDR3 nucleotides are TGTGCCAGCAGTTCTCAGGCCTTCTCCTATAATTCACCCCTCCACTTT. The V and J genes are TRBV27 and TRBJ1-6; D is undetermined. Germline CDR1 is MNHEY and CDR2 is SMNVEV (reference sequence). Trimming pared 4 bases from V and 0 bases from J, leaving 10 bases between. The CDR3 totals 16 residues.

This clonotype was seen many times. The CDR3, as DNA: TGTGCCAGCAGTTTAGAGCCCACAGATACGCAGTATTTT. Translated, it gives CASSLEPTDTQYF. The genes are TRBV12-3 or TRBV12-4 and TRBJ2-3; D gene uncertain. V lost 1 base and J lost 2, with 4 bases in between. The CDR3 has 13 amino acids.

CDR3 nucleotides: TGTGCCAGCAGCCCCGGCTTCTATGGCTACACCTTC. Amino acid sequence: CASSPGFYGYTF. The gene calls are TRBV12-3 or TRBV12-4 and TRBJ1-2, with D unresolved. The V and J ends lost 6 bases and 4 bases respectively, with 9 bases between them. The CDR3 consists of 12 residues.

This clonotype was observed at least ten times. The chain is built from TRBV28 and TRBJ1-6, with D unclear. Trimming removed 3 bases from V and 10 bases from J, with 16 bases in between. The germline gives CDR1 MDHEN, CDR2 SYDVKM. The CDR3 covers 15 residues. CDR3 sequence: CASSFGISLKSPLHF. In DNA, the CDR3 is TGTGCCAGCAGTTTCGGGATTTCGTTAAAATCACCCCTCCACTTT.

J is TRBJ2-5 and V is TRBV10-3, with 7 bases aligning to TRBD1. J lost 2 bases, V lost 3 bases, and 6 bases had no gene match. Germline lookup yields CDR1 ENHRY and CDR2 SYGVKD. The CDR3 is made up of 15 amino acids. The CDR3 region is CAISDLGQTQETQYF. The DNA of the CDR3 is TGTGCCATCAGTGACCTGGGACAGACTCAAGAGACCCAGTACTTC.

The CDR3 region is CASSRTGGLTEAFF. DNA for the CDR3: TGCGCCAGCAGCCGTACAGGGGGCCTGACTGAAGCTTTCTTT. The rearrangement uses TRBV5-1 and TRBJ1-1; 9 nucleotides match TRBD1. This CDR3 comprises 14 residues. The V gene end was trimmed by 4 bases and the J gene end by 5 bases; junction bases not matched to a gene: 6. The V gene's germline CDR1 is SGHRS and CDR2 YFSETQ.

This clonotype has just a few counts. This chain connects TRBV25-1 to TRBJ1-5, with 8 bases fitting TRBD1. This CDR3 comprises 13 residues. In germline, CDR1 is MGHDK, CDR2 SYGVNS. Trimming took 6 bases from V and 5 from J; bases not matched to a gene: 3. The CDR3 DNA reads TGTGCCAGCAGGGACAGGGTTCATCAGCCCCAGCATTTT. This gives the protein CASRDRVHQPQHF.

The table lists this clonotype with a few counts. The chain is built from TRBV21-1 and TRBJ2-1; TRBD2 reflects the table's D call only, with no check against the DNA. TRBV21-1 is tagged as a pseudogene. The length of the CDR3 is 16 residues. CDR3 region: CASSKRGLASNNEQFF. CDR3 nucleotides: TGTGCCAGCAGCAAGCGGGGACTAGCGAGTAACAATGAGCAGTTCTTC.

This clonotype was seen at least ten times. At one boundary the junction diverges from the germline segment, which might be a read error. The J gene is TRBJ2-4, the V gene TRBV20-1; 13 nucleotides align to TRBD2. The germline CDR1 and CDR2 sequences are DFQATT and SNEGSKA (reference sequence). The CDR3 runs 16 residues. As DNA, the CDR3 is TGCAGTGCTAGTGGAACTAGCGGGAGGGCCATAAACATTCAGTACTTC. Translation: CSASGTSGRAINIQYF.

This clonotype has a handful of counts. The chain employs TRBV7-2 and TRBJ2-1; D is uncertain. V lost 2 bases and J 1 base, leaving 12 bases between the germline ends. The CDR3 sequence is 16 residues long. The germline gives CDR1 SGHTA, CDR2 FQGNSA. CDR3 nucleotides: TGTGCCAGCAGCTTAAGTTACAACCCTTCCTACAATGAGCAGTTCTTC. Translation gives CASSLSYNPSYNEQFF.